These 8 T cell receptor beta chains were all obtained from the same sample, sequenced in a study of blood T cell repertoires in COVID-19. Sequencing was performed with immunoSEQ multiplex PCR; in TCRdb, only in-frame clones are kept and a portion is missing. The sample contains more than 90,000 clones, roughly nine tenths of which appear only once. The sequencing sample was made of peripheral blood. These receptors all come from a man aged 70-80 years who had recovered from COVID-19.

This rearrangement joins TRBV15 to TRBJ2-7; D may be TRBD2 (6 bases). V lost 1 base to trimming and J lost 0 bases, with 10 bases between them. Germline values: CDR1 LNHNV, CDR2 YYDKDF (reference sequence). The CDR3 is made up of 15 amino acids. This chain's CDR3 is CATSRGWGDSYEQYF. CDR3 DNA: TGTGCCACCAGCAGAGGTTGGGGGGACTCCTACGAGCAGTACTTC.

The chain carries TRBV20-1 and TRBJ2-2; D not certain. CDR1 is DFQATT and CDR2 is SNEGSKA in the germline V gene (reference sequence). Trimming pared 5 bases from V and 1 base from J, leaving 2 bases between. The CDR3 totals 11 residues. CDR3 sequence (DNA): TGCAGTGCTCAGAACACCGGGGAGCTGTTTTTT. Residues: CSAQNTGELFF.

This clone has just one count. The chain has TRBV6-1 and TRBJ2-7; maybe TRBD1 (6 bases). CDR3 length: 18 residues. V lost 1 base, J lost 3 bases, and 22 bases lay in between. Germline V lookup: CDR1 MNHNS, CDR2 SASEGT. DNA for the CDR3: TGTGCCAGCAGTGAAGGGGGGCCCGAGGAGGACCTCCTCTACGAGCAGTACTTC. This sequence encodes CASSEGGPEEDLLYEQYF.

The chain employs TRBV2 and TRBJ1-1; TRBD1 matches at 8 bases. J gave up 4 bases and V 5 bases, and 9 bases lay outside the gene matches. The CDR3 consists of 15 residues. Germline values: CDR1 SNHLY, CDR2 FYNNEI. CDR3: CASSIQGAVGTEAFF. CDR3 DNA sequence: TGTGCCAGCAGTATCCAGGGGGCAGTAGGCACTGAAGCTTTCTTT.

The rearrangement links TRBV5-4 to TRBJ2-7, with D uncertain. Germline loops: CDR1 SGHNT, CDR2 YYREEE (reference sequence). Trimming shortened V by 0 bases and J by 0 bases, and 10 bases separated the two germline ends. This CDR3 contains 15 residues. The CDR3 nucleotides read TGTGCCAGCAGCTTGGCGCCGGGTAGCTCCTACGAGCAGTACTTC. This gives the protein CASSLAPGSSYEQYF.

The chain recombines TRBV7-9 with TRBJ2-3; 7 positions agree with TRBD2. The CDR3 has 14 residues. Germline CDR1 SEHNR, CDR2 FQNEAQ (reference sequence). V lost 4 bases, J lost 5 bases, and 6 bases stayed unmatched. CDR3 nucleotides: TGTGCCAGCAGCTCACTAGCGATCGAAGATACGCAGTATTTT. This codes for CASSSLAIEDTQYF.

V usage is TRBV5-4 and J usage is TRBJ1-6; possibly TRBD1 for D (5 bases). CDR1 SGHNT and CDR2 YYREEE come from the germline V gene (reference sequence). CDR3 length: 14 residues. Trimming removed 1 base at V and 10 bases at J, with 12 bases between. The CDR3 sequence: CASSLSTGGSPLHF. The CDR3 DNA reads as TGTGCCAGCAGCTTGAGCACGGGGGGATCACCCCTCCACTTT.

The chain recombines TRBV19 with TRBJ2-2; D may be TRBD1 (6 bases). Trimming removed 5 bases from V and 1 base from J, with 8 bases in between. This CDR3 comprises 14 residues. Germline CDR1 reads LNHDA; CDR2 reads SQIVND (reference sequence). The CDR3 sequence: CASSYRVNTGELFF. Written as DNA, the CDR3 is TGTGCCAGTAGTTACAGGGTGAACACCGGGGAGCTGTTTTTT. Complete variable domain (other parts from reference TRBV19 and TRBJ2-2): DGGITQSPKYLFRKEGQNVTLSCEQNLNHDAMYWYRQDPGQGLRLIYYSQIVNDFQKGDIAEGYSVSREKKESFPLTVTSAQKNPTAFYLCASSYRVNTGELFFGEGSRLTVL.